This T cell receptor beta chain was recovered during a study of blood T cell repertoires in COVID-19. Study as a whole: Whether acute or convalescent, the COVID-19 samples came from the United States, Italy and Spain. From T cells, B-cell-depleted T cells, or PBMCs came the material, which was cDNA or gDNA.

Authors' processing steps: Amplification with reference gene primers provided the estimates of nucleated cell counts. The repertoire was sequenced with immunoSEQ multiplex PCR; TCRdb's copy has only in-frame clones and lacks some. That table supplies the V and J calls and clone size; D and trimming were determined from the DNA. This table has about 140,000 clones, approximately 92% appearing once. Trimming shortened V by 6 bases and J by 2 bases, and 17 bases separated the two germline ends. CDR3 length equals 15 residues. The germline gives CDR1 SGHDN, CDR2 FVKESK. This chain joins TRBV14 and TRBJ2-7, with a weak D call TRBD1 (7 bases). The clonotype originates from a woman between 55 and 75 years old with active COVID-19. Sequenced input: peripheral blood. CDR3 region: CASRRSGGKAYEQYF. DNA of the CDR3: TGTGCCAGCAGACGTTCAGGGGGGAAGGCCTACGAGCAGTACTTC.